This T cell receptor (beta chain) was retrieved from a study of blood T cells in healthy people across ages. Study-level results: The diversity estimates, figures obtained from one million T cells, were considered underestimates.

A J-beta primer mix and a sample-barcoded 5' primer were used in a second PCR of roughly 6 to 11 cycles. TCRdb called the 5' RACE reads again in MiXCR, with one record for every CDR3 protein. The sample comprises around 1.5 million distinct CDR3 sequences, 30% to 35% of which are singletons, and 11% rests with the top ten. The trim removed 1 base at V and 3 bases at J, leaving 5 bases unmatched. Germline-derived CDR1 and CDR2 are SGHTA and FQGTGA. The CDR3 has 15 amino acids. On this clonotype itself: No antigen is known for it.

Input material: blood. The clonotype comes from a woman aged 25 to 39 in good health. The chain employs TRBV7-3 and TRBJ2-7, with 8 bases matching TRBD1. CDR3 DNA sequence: TGTGCCAGCAGCTTAAAGGCAGGGGGCTTCTACGAGCAGTACTTC. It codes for CASSLKAGGFYEQYF.